The next 23 T cell receptor beta chains were all read from a single sample in a study of blood T cell repertoires in COVID-19. Assay: immunoSEQ multiplex PCR; the TCRdb copy retains only in-frame clones and omits some. The sample holds 130,000 to 150,000 clones, around 85% seen once. The sequencing sample was made of peripheral blood. These receptors were taken from a woman aged 80 or over with acute or convalescent COVID-19.

J is TRBJ2-1 and V is TRBV7-3; 8 bases fit TRBD2. Trimming removed 5 bases from V and 3 bases from J; junction bases left unmatched: 9. Germline V lookup: CDR1 SGHTA, CDR2 FQGTGA. CDR3 size: 16 residues. CDR3 region: CASSPSGAGVYNEQFF. The CDR3 DNA sequence: TGTGCCAGCAGCCCGTCCGGAGCGGGGGTCTACAATGAGCAGTTCTTC. Full variable domain (outside the CDR3, taken from reference TRBV7-3 and TRBJ2-1): GAGVSQTPSNKVTEKGKYVELRCDPISGHTALYWYRQSLGQGPEFLIYFQGTGAADDSGLPNDRFFAVRPEGSVSTLKIQRTERGDSAVYLCASSPSGAGVYNEQFFGPGTRLTVL.

The sample holds one count of this clone. Other DNA sequences from this sample encode an identical CDR3 as well. This chain uses TRBV10-3 with TRBJ1-1, with unresolved D. Germline CDR1 and CDR2: ENHRY and SYGVKD. The CDR3 length is 14 residues. Trimming pared 2 bases from V and 0 bases from J, leaving 7 bases between. CDR3 in amino acids: CAISEGQVNTEAFF. For the CDR3, the DNA is TGTGCCATCAGTGAGGGGCAGGTGAACACTGAAGCTTTCTTT.

The chain recombines TRBV3-1 (or the pseudogene TRBV3-2) with TRBJ2-5; 7 bases are shared with TRBD2. The CDR3 totals 15 residues. V lost 4 bases to trimming and J lost 7 bases; unmatched junction nucleotides: 12. Germline assignment: CDR1 LGHDT and CDR2 YNNKEL (reference sequence). DNA of the CDR3: TGTGCCAGCAGCCGGGAGGGGACGGAAACTGGGACCCAGTACTTC. Encoded protein: CASSREGTETGTQYF.

CDR3 region: CASSPRLQGSYEQYF. The CDR3 bases are TGTGCCAGCAGCCCAAGACTGCAGGGCTCCTACGAGCAGTACTTC. V gene TRBV3-1 (or the pseudogene TRBV3-2) combines with J gene TRBJ2-7; D is perhaps TRBD1 (5 bases). The CDR3 is made up of 15 amino acids. CDR1 and CDR2 from the germline V gene are LGHDT and YNNKEL (reference sequence). V was pared by 4 bases and J by 0 bases, with 13 bases between.

This clone appeared once. This chain links TRBV19 with TRBJ1-2, with a weak D call TRBD1 (5 bases). V was clipped by 3 bases and J by 8 bases, with 13 bases between them. The germline V gene has CDR1 LNHDA and CDR2 SQIVND (reference sequence). The CDR3 covers 13 residues. The CDR3 DNA reads as TGTGCCAGTAGTATGGGCAGGGCGTCAGGCTACACCTTC. It specifies CASSMGRASGYTF.

The chain is built from TRBV7-3 and TRBJ2-2; TRBD1 aligns across 8 bases. V lost 2 bases, J lost 5 bases, and 10 bases stayed unmatched. CDR1 is SGHTA and CDR2 is FQGTGA in the germline V gene. This CDR3 contains 17 residues. CDR3 protein: CASSLGRQGARTGELFF. The CDR3 nucleotides are TGTGCCAGCAGCTTAGGGAGGCAGGGGGCGCGTACCGGGGAGCTGTTTTTT.

The V and J genes are TRBV18 and TRBJ2-6; 8 nucleotides match TRBD1. Germline CDR1 and CDR2: KGHSH and LQKENI. V gave up 5 bases and J gave up 1 base; unmatched junction bases: 1. This CDR3 has 15 amino acids. The CDR3 nucleotides are TGTGCCAGCTCAGGACAGGGATCTGGGGCCAACGTCCTGACTTTC. Its translation: CASSGQGSGANVLTF.

The V call is TRBV9, the J call TRBJ2-5, with TRBD2 identical over 9 bases. J was trimmed by 5 bases and V by 0 bases; bases with no gene match: 5. Looked up from germline, CDR1 is SGDLS and CDR2 is YYNGEE. This CDR3 comprises 15 residues. Here the CDR3 DNA reads TGTGCCAGCAGCGTAGGCGGGGGGGCCGTGGAGACCCAGTACTTC. This encodes CASSVGGGAVETQYF.

CDR3 sequence reads: CASSHHGQGWGNTIYF. The CDR3 bases are TGCGCCAGCAGCCACCACGGACAGGGGTGGGGAAACACCATATATTTT. The gene calls are TRBV4-3 and TRBJ1-3; 9 bases are shared with TRBD1. CDR3 length equals 16 residues. Germline loops: CDR1 LGHNA, CDR2 YSLEER. Germline trimming cut 3 bases from V and 4 bases from J; bases unmatched to any gene: 7.

V gene TRBV7-2 combines with J gene TRBJ1-4, with 8 positions matching TRBD1. The germline V gene encodes CDR1 SGHTA and CDR2 FQGNSA. The V and J ends lost 3 bases and 11 bases, in that order; junction bases with no gene match: 5. The CDR3 is made up of 13 amino acids. The CDR3 DNA is TGTGCCAGCAGCTTGGGACAGGAGGGGAAACTGTTTTTT. Protein: CASSLGQEGKLFF.

V and J are TRBV7-2 and TRBJ2-5; TRBD1 aligns across 7 bases. CDR3 length: 16 residues. Trimming took 0 bases from V and 4 from J; bases not matched to a gene: 8. Germline V gene sequence: CDR1 SGHTA, CDR2 FQGNSA. The DNA of the CDR3 is TGTGCCAGCAGCTTAGCCCAGGGAAGGGGGCGAGAGACCCAGTACTTC. Amino acids: CASSLAQGRGRETQYF.

The rearrangement links TRBV12-3 or TRBV12-4 to TRBJ1-1; D is ambiguous. The CDR3 covers 13 residues. V was trimmed by 6 bases and J by 3 bases, leaving 11 bases between them. CDR3 in amino acids: CASSDKFHTEAFF. CDR3 nucleotide sequence: TGTGCCAGCAGCGACAAGTTTCACACTGAAGCTTTCTTT.

The chain combines TRBV11-2 with TRBJ2-5, with 8 positions matching TRBD2. V lost 4 bases and J lost 5; bases outside the gene matches: 12. CDR1 and CDR2 from the germline V gene are SGHAT and FQNNGV. The CDR3 extends over 16 amino acids. The CDR3 here is CASSSGLAGRGETQYF. In DNA form, the CDR3 reads TGTGCCAGCAGCTCGGGGTTAGCGGGGCGGGGCGAGACCCAGTACTTC.

As regards this clone: One end of the junction fails to match germline, which may point to a read error. The genes are TRBV5-3 and TRBJ1-1; D call uncertain. TRBV5-3 is classed as an ORF, of uncertain function. The CDR3 is made up of 12 amino acids. CDR3 protein: CARSRSNIEAFF. Here the CDR3 DNA reads TGTGCCAGAAGCCGCTCGAACATTGAAGCTTTCTTT.

This chain joins TRBV5-4 and TRBJ1-2, with TRBD1 matching 9 bases. This CDR3 is 14 amino acids long. Germline values: CDR1 SGHNT, CDR2 YYREEE (reference sequence). The J segment lost 2 bases and the V segment lost 5 bases, leaving 4 bases of the junction unmatched. The CDR3 DNA reads as TGTGCCAGCAGTCGGGACAGGGCGAACTATGGCTACACCTTC. Its protein product is CASSRDRANYGYTF. Full variable domain (remainder filled in from reference TRBV5-4 and TRBJ1-2): ETGVTQSPTHLIKTRGQQVTLRCSSQSGHNTVSWYQQALGQGPQFIFQYYREEENGRGNFPPRFSGLQFPNYSSELNVNALELDDSALYLCASSRDRANYGYTFGSGTRLTVV.

This rearrangement joins TRBV20-1 to TRBJ2-5; D perhaps matches TRBD1 (6 bases). Trimming cost V 3 bases and J 7 bases, with 18 bases left between them. CDR1 DFQATT and CDR2 SNEGSKA come from the germline V gene (reference sequence). The CDR3 has 14 amino acids. The CDR3 protein is CSASAGEGTRTQYF. CDR3 DNA sequence: TGCAGTGCTAGTGCCGGGGAAGGGACACGGACCCAGTACTTC.

This clone occurred a few times. The chain links TRBV6-2 or TRBV6-3 to TRBJ1-5; a possible D gene is TRBD1 (6 bases). The V and J ends lost 6 bases and 0 bases respectively, with 12 bases between them. The CDR3 covers 15 residues. Germline assignment: CDR1 MNHEY and CDR2 SVGEGT. DNA for the CDR3: TGTGCCAGCAGCTCCCCAGGGGTTAGCAATCAGCCCCAGCATTTT. Translation gives CASSSPGVSNQPQHF.

The chain carries TRBV2 and TRBJ1-5; 7 nucleotides agree with TRBD1. J lost 4 bases, V lost 6 bases, and 9 bases had no gene match. Germline CDR1 is SNHLY and CDR2 is FYNNEI. This CDR3 spans 15 amino acids. CDR3 protein: CASSRQGERNQPQHF. The CDR3 DNA follows: TGTGCCAGCAGCAGACAGGGAGAAAGAAATCAGCCCCAGCATTTT.

The CDR3 nucleotides are TGTGCCAGCAGCCCAGTGACAGGGCTTGGCTACACCTTC. This translates into CASSPVTGLGYTF. The chain uses TRBV7-2 and TRBJ1-2, with 7 bases lining up with TRBD1. The CDR3 is 13 amino acids. Germline lookup yields CDR1 SGHTA and CDR2 FQGNSA. V gave up 5 bases and J gave up 7 bases; unmatched junction bases: 7.

The J gene is TRBJ1-1, the V gene TRBV5-1; the D is unclear. The CDR3 loop spans 16 amino acids. The germline V gene encodes CDR1 SGHRS and CDR2 YFSETQ. Trimming left V 0 bases short and J 1 base short, with 13 bases between. CDR3 sequence (DNA): TGCGCCAGCAGCTTGGCCTGGGTGGGCGCGAACACTGAAGCTTTCTTT. Translation gives CASSLAWVGANTEAFF.

The rearrangement links TRBV5-1 to TRBJ1-4; TRBD1 matches at 10 bases. V was pared by 5 bases and J by 8 bases, with 9 bases of the junction left unmatched. Germline V gene sequence: CDR1 SGHRS, CDR2 YFSETQ. The CDR3 has 15 residues. CDR3 nucleotides: TGCGCCAGCAGTAAAGGGGACAGGGGAGCCGAAAAACTGTTTTTT. Its protein product is CASSKGDRGAEKLFF.

The chain recombines TRBV18 with TRBJ2-7, with 7 bases aligning to TRBD2. The V gene's germline CDR1 is KGHSH and CDR2 LQKENI. CDR3 length: 17 amino acids. The J segment lost 0 bases and the V segment lost 0 bases, leaving 8 bases of the junction unmatched. The CDR3 DNA sequence: TGTGCCAGCTCACCACCGATGGGCGGGGGAAACTCCTACGAGCAGTACTTC. Translated: CASSPPMGGGNSYEQYF.

The genes are TRBV18 and TRBJ1-1; 8 bases are shared with TRBD1. There are 15 residues in the CDR3. Germline trimming cut 5 bases from V and 1 base from J; bases unmatched to any gene: 6. CDR1 KGHSH and CDR2 LQKENI come from the germline V gene. This CDR3 reads CASSTLGQGNTEAFF. The DNA of the CDR3 is TGTGCCAGCTCAACTCTCGGACAGGGGAACACTGAAGCTTTCTTT.